This T cell receptor beta chain was sequenced in a study of T cell responses to AZD1222 COVID-19 vaccine. Clones were sequenced by immunoSEQ multiplex PCR, and TCRdb holds only the in-frame ones, with some missing. This sample yields 150,000 or so clones, of which more than 75% are seen a single time; 15% to 20% belongs to the top ten. Concerning this clone: What it binds is unknown.

Study conclusions and caveats: Just a handful of AZD1222 recipients tested seropositive at baseline. Reportedly, nearly half of unique spike TCRs recognized epitopes outside B.1.351/B.1.1.7 mutations.

This CDR3 is built from 13 residues. Germline CDR1 and CDR2: SQVTM and ANQGSEA. Trimming removed 4 bases at V and 4 bases at J, with 14 bases between. The sequence was obtained from an adult in good health. The sequenced sample was peripheral blood, obtained on day 0 of AZD1222 vaccination. The rearrangement joins TRBV29-1 to TRBJ2-7; the D gene could be TRBD1 or TRBD2 (5 bases each). The CDR3 DNA sequence: TGCAGCGTTGGTCCCGGGGCTCGGTACGAGCAGTACTTC. It is translated as CSVGPGARYEQYF.